This T cell receptor beta chain comes out of a study of chemoradiotherapy in HPV16-positive cancers. Overall study findings and caveats: In HPV16-positive patients, HPV-responsive T-cell expansion tracked better recurrence-free survival.

Sequenced by immunoSEQ multiplex PCR; TCRdb stores in-frame clones only, minus some. The sample holds 17,000 or so clones, just under 70% seen once. Notes on this clone: The target antigen is unknown.

The germline V gene encodes CDR1 SGHTS and CDR2 YDEGEE. With 2 bases clipped from V and 6 bases from J, the junction kept 4 bases outside the gene matches. The CDR3 is made up of 14 amino acids. The sequences come from tumor tissue, collected from a patient who underwent chemoradiotherapy. The clonotype was recovered from a human donor with HPV-associated anogenital cancer. The chain joins TRBV5-8 to TRBJ1-5; 8 nucleotides agree with TRBD1. The CDR3 bases are TGTGCCAGCAGCTTCGGCAGGGGGCTTCAGCCCCAGCATTTT. Translation: CASSFGRGLQPQHF.